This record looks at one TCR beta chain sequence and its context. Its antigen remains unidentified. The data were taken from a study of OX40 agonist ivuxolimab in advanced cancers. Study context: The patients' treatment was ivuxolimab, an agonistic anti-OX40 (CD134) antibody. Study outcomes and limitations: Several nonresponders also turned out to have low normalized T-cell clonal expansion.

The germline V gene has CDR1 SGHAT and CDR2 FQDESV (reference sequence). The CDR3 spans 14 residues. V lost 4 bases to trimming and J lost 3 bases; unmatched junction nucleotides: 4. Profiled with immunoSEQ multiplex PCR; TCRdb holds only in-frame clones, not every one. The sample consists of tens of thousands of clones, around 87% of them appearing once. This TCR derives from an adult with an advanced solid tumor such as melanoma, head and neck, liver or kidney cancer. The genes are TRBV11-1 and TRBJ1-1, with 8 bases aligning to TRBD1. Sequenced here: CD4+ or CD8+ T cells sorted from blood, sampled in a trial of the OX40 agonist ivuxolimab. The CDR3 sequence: CASSSGQGDTEAFF. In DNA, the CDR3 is TGTGCCAGCAGCTCCGGACAGGGAGACACTGAAGCTTTCTTT.